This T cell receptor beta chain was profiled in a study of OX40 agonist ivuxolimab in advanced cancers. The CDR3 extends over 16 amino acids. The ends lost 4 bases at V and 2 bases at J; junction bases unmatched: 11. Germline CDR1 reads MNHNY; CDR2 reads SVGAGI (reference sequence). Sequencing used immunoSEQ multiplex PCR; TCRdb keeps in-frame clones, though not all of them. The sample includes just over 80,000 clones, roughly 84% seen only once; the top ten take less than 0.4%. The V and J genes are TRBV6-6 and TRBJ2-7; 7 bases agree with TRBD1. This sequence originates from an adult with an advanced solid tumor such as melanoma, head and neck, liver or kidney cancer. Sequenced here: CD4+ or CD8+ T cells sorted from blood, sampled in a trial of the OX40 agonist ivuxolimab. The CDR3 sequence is CASSSTKQGKTYEQYV. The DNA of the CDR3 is TGTGCCAGCAGTTCAACAAAACAGGGGAAAACCTACGAGCAGTACGTC.